The source of this T cell receptor beta chain is a study of CD8+ T cells in alopecia areata. Background on the study: Patients remained on tofacitinib for 6 to 18 months and then went 6 months without it. Notes on the study in general: Throughout tofacitinib, many expanded lesional clones continued to persist in scalp and blood. Normal-skin resident alphabeta T cells also appear among scalp sample sequences.

Sequencing used cDNA as its template, made by extracting RNA and reverse transcribing it. Some clones are missing from TCRdb's copy, which holds only in-frame ones; the method was immunoSEQ multiplex PCR. The repertoire holds fewer than 100,000 clones, around 71% seen once, with 17% in the top ten. As to treatment: oral pan-JAK inhibitor, 5-10 mg twice daily. PBMCs, the starting material, were the source of sorted CD4+ and CD8+ T cells. For this clone: Its antigen is unidentified.

Trimming took 5 bases from V and 5 from J, leaving 15 bases between them. Per germline, CDR1 SEHNR and CDR2 FQNEAQ (reference sequence). This CDR3 comprises 14 residues. Sample: CD8+ T cells sorted from blood, taken at week 44, from a patient treated with tofacitinib. This TCR was sampled from a human donor with alopecia areata. The chain uses TRBV7-9 and TRBJ2-5; D gene unclear. The CDR3 reads CASSPPSRAETQYF. Written as DNA, the CDR3 is TGTGCCAGCAGCCCCCCGAGTAGAGCGGAGACCCAGTACTTC.